The 15 T cell receptor beta chains given below trace back to one sample, sequenced in a study of shared clonotypes between healthy human individuals. Sequenced by immunoSEQ multiplex PCR; TCRdb stores in-frame clones only, minus some. The repertoire holds under 2,500,000 clones, with around 95% as singletons. Sequencing was done on a sample of naive CD4+ T cells sorted from blood. Described subset: CD45RA+ positively selected. Every receptor here comes from a young man in good health.

The rearrangement links TRBV28 to TRBJ1-4, with 9 bases identical to TRBD1. This CDR3 has 15 residues. Germline lookup yields CDR1 MDHEN and CDR2 SYDVKM. With V trimmed by 9 bases and J by 8 bases, 13 bases remained unmatched. CDR3 sequence reads: CASLSAGTGNEKLFF. In nucleotides, the CDR3 is TGTGCCAGTTTAAGCGCCGGGACAGGGAACGAAAAACTGTTTTTT.

The chain uses TRBV19 and TRBJ1-2, with D perhaps TRBD1 (6 bases). V lost 7 bases and J lost 6, with 15 bases in between. Germline V CDR1 and CDR2: LNHDA, SQIVND (reference sequence). This CDR3 spans 13 amino acids. The CDR3 bases are TGTGCCAGTACTGGCTACAGGGTAGATGGCTACACCTTC. Its translation is CASTGYRVDGYTF.

V gene TRBV9 combines with J gene TRBJ2-7; TRBD1 matches 7 bases. V gave up 1 base and J gave up 3 bases; unmatched junction bases: 13. The CDR3 is 17 residues long. Germline CDR1 and CDR2: SGDLS and YYNGEE. CDR3 loop: CASSVSPEGTADYEQYF. In DNA form, the CDR3 reads TGTGCCAGCAGCGTAAGCCCCGAAGGGACAGCAGACTACGAGCAGTACTTC.

The CDR3 coding sequence is TGCGCCAGCAGCTTGTCGGAGGGGTCATCCTACGAGCAGTACTTC. This sequence encodes CASSLSEGSSYEQYF. V is TRBV5-1 and J is TRBJ2-7, with D maybe TRBD2 (6 bases). CDR1 is SGHRS and CDR2 is YFSETQ in the germline V gene. The CDR3 extends over 15 amino acids. With 1 base removed from V and 1 base from J, the gap between germline ends came to 12 bases.

The chain couples TRBV15 to TRBJ2-7; D is uncertain. The V end lost 6 bases, the J end lost 5 bases, and 11 bases lay between the germline ends. Germline loops: CDR1 LNHNV, CDR2 YYDKDF (reference sequence). The CDR3 runs to 12 residues. CDR3 DNA sequence: TGTGCCACCAGTCTCCTGGGTGACGAGCAGTACTTC. It specifies CATSLLGDEQYF.

V gene TRBV5-4 combines with J gene TRBJ1-4; D perhaps matches TRBD1 (5 bases). V was shortened by 0 bases and J by 6 bases, with 12 bases between the two germline ends. The CDR3 has 15 residues. The germline V gene has CDR1 SGHNT and CDR2 YYREEE (reference sequence). As DNA, the CDR3 is TGTGCCAGCAGCTTGGGACGAGGGACGGATGAAAAACTGTTTTTT. Encoded protein: CASSLGRGTDEKLFF.

The chain joins TRBV9 to TRBJ2-2; D not certain. The CDR3 is 15 amino acids. Germline assignment: CDR1 SGDLS and CDR2 YYNGEE. Trimming stripped 0 bases from V and 1 base from J, with 7 bases between. CDR3 residues: CASSVGRWNTGELFF. The CDR3 DNA is TGTGCCAGCAGCGTAGGTCGGTGGAACACCGGGGAGCTGTTTTTT. The whole variable domain, remainder taken from reference TRBV9 and TRBJ2-2, is DSGVTQTPKHLITATGQRVTLRCSPRSGDLSVYWYQQSLDQGLQFLIQYYNGEERAKGNILERFSAQQFPDLHSELNLSSLELGDSALYFCASSVGRWNTGELFFGEGSRLTVL.

The gene calls are TRBV9 and TRBJ1-6; TRBD1 aligns across 7 bases. Losses at the gene ends were 4 bases for V and 8 bases for J; bases not matched to a gene: 3. The CDR3 is 13 amino acids. Germline-derived CDR1 and CDR2 are SGDLS and YYNGEE. The CDR3 DNA is TGTGCCAGCAGCACAGGGGTTCATTCACCCCTCCACTTT. This codes for CASSTGVHSPLHF.

The chain recombines TRBV29-1 with TRBJ1-3; 7 positions agree with TRBD1. V lost 7 bases, J lost 3 bases, and 6 bases stayed unmatched. Germline V CDR1 and CDR2: SQVTM, ANQGSEA. The CDR3 contains 13 residues. The CDR3 sequence: CSGTRDSGNTIYF. The CDR3 DNA sequence: TGCAGCGGTACACGGGACAGTGGAAACACCATATATTTT.

With regard to this clone: Additional DNA sequences in this sample encode the identical CDR3. The V call is TRBV2, the J call TRBJ2-3, with D maybe TRBD2 (6 bases). V was clipped by 7 bases and J by 1 base, with 9 bases between them. The CDR3 runs 13 residues. Germline CDR1 and CDR2: SNHLY and FYNNEI. CDR3 nucleotides: TGTGCCAGCAAATTAGCGGGCACAGATACGCAGTATTTT. Residues: CASKLAGTDTQYF. Full variable domain (missing parts from reference TRBV2 and TRBJ2-3): EPEVTQTPSHQVTQMGQEVILRCVPISNHLYFYWYRQILGQKVEFLVSFYNNEISEKSEIFDDQFSVERPDGSNFTLKIRSTKLEDSAMYFCASKLAGTDTQYFGPGTRLTVL.

In nucleotides, the CDR3 is TGCGCCAGCAGCCAAGATATCAGCGAGCAGTACTTC. It specifies CASSQDISEQYF. V gene TRBV4-1 combines with J gene TRBJ2-7, with D hard to call. CDR1 is MGHRA, CDR2 YSYEKL, per germline. The CDR3 has 12 residues. Trimming shortened V by 0 bases and J by 6 bases, and 6 bases separated the two germline ends.

The chain employs TRBV5-5 and TRBJ2-7, with 9 bases lining up with TRBD1. Trimming cost V 0 bases and J 6 bases; bases outside gene matches: 7. The germline V gene has CDR1 SGHKS and CDR2 YYEKEE (reference sequence). The CDR3 consists of 15 residues. CDR3 nucleotides: TGTGCCAGCAGCTTGGCGGGACAGGGTCAGAGCGAGCAGTACTTC. Translation: CASSLAGQGQSEQYF.

This chain links TRBV28 with TRBJ1-3; D call uncertain. Trimming cost V 8 bases and J 0 bases, with 11 bases left between them. This CDR3 comprises 14 residues. CDR1 and CDR2 (germline): MDHEN, SYDVKM. The CDR3 DNA follows: TGTGCCAGCGAAGGGTCTCTCTCTGGAAACACCATATATTTT. Translating gives CASEGSLSGNTIYF.

The chain uses TRBV19 and TRBJ1-6; TRBD1 might be the D (5 bases). Germline CDR1 is LNHDA and CDR2 is SQIVND (reference sequence). The length of the CDR3 is 17 residues. V dropped 3 bases and J dropped 5 bases, with 17 bases sitting between them. CDR3 DNA sequence: TGTGCCAGTAGTATGGAAGAGACAGCTGGACATAATTCACCCCTCCACTTT. Protein: CASSMEETAGHNSPLHF.

The chain combines TRBV30 with TRBJ2-1, with D hard to call. This CDR3 contains 14 residues. Germline V gene data show CDR1 as GTSNPN and CDR2 as SVGIG (reference sequence). The V end was cut by 0 bases, the J end by 1 base, with 7 bases between. Here the CDR3 DNA reads TGTGCCTGGAGTGTAGGAAGATCCTACAATGAGCAGTTCTTC. Translating it yields CAWSVGRSYNEQFF.